This T cell receptor beta chain was sequenced in a study of tumor and adjacent non-tumor tissue in lung cancer. Study as a whole: On average, productive TCRbeta reads reached about 4.17 million per sample. Study-wide findings and caveats: Significantly higher TCR diversity was found in tumor than normal lung.

In regard to this clonotype: The antigen is undetermined. A junction end diverges from the germline sequence, so it may reflect a read error.

The template was RNA from unsorted bulk tissue. This non-tumor lung sample came from over 3 cm beyond the tumor edge. Donors were chemotherapy-naive, newly diagnosed lung cancer surgical patients in China, August–late 2014. The library came from three nested PCR rounds adapted from ARM-PCR protocols. From the multiplex PCR reads, TCRdb called clonotypes with MiXCR, one entry per CDR3 protein. The top ten hold approximately 40% of the sample, which has tens of thousands of distinct CDR3 sequences, about 80% seen once. What was sequenced was distant non-tumor lung tissue. The source of this sequence is a man aged 65-85 years with non-small cell lung cancer.

For the CDR3, the DNA is TGCGCCAGCAGGCAAGAGCCGACCTATCGCAATCAGCCCCAGAATTTT. Its protein is CASRQEPTYRNQPQNF. The chain links TRBV4-1 to TRBJ1-5; D not certain. Germline CDR1 MGHRA, CDR2 YSYEKL. CDR3 length: 16 amino acids.